The next 4 T cell receptor beta chains were all read from a single sample in a study of neoadjuvant anti-PD-1 for oral cavity cancer. Libraries were prepared by immunoSEQ multiplex PCR; TCRdb keeps only in-frame clonotypes and omits some of them. The table lists under 20,000 clones, 72% of them singletons. The source was PBMCs, collected before nivolumab (anti-PD-1) treatment. The receptors originated from a person aged 40 to 85 with oral cavity squamous cell carcinoma.

The J gene is TRBJ1-2, the V gene TRBV2; 8 nucleotides match TRBD1. V dropped 4 bases and J dropped 3; count of bases not matched to a gene: 4. Germline V gene sequence: CDR1 SNHLY, CDR2 FYNNEI. CDR3 length: 14 amino acids. The CDR3 sequence is CASSGTGNYYGYTF. CDR3 sequence (DNA): TGTGCCAGCAGTGGGACAGGGAATTACTATGGCTACACCTTC.

This clone has just a few counts. The chain employs TRBV6-1 and TRBJ2-5, with 7 bases that match TRBD2. The junction had 10 bases not matched to a gene; V was cut back by 5 bases and J by 4 bases. Germline V gene data show CDR1 as MNHNS and CDR2 as SASEGT. The CDR3 has 15 residues. The CDR3, as DNA: TGTGCCAGCAGTTCGACGGGGGGAAGGGGAGAGACCCAGTACTTC. This encodes CASSSTGGRGETQYF.

The genes are TRBV5-5 and TRBJ2-7, with D tentatively TRBD2 (5 bases). The length of the CDR3 is 13 residues. V was cut by 0 bases and J by 2 bases, with 6 bases left in between. The germline V gene has CDR1 SGHKS and CDR2 YYEKEE (reference sequence). CDR3 sequence reads: CASSLAGTYEQYF. CDR3 nucleotide sequence: TGTGCCAGCAGCTTGGCGGGGACCTACGAGCAGTACTTC.

This clone has a handful of counts. The CDR3 sequence: CASQTGTGVDGYTF. CDR3 in DNA: TGTGCCAGCCAAACCGGGACAGGGGTCGATGGCTACACCTTC. The V and J genes are TRBV6-1 and TRBJ1-2; 10 bases line up with TRBD1. Germline V gives CDR1 MNHNS, CDR2 SASEGT. The CDR3 contains 14 residues. J gave up 6 bases and V 8 bases, and 9 bases lay outside the gene matches.